A single T cell receptor beta chain is shown here with its context. The sample originates from a study of T cells in Graves' hyperthyroidism and ophthalmopathy. The investigators amplified TCR beta CDR3 regions from RNA transcripts. Researchers ran a first-round RT-PCR on the TCR CDR3 using the HTBI primer set. TCRdb reanalysed the multiplex PCR reads using MiXCR and keeps one entry per CDR3 protein. The sample shows 50,000 to 60,000 distinct CDR3 sequences, 40% to 55% of them seen only once. CDR1 is SQVTM, CDR2 ANQGSEA, per germline. This CDR3 is built from 14 residues. The V segment lost 1 base and the J segment 6 bases; nucleotides outside the gene matches: 4.

V is TRBV29-1 and J is TRBJ1-2; 11 nucleotides align to TRBD1. The source of this sequence is a woman aged 25 to 39 with Graves' ophthalmopathy. The material sequenced was blood. CDR3 loop: CSVEGTGGADGYTF. CDR3 DNA sequence: TGCAGCGTTGAAGGGACAGGGGGCGCGGATGGCTACACCTTC.